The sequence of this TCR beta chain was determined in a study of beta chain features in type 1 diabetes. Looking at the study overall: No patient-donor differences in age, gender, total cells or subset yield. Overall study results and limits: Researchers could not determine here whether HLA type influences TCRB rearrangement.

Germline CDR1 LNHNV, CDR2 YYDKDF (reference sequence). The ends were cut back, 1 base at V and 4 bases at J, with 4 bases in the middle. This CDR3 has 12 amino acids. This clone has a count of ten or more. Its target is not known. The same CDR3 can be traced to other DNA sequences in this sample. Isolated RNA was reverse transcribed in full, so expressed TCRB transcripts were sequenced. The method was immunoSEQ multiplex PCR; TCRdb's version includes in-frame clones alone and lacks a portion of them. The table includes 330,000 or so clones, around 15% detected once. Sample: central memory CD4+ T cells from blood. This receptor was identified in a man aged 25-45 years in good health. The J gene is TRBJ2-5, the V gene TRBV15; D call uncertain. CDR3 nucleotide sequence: TGTGCCACCAGCAGAGGCCTAGAGACCCAGTACTTC. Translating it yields CATSRGLETQYF. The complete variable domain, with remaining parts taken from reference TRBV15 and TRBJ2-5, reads DAMVIQNPRYQVTQFGKPVTLSCSQTLNHNVMYWYQQKSSQAPKLLFHYYDKDFNNEADTPDNFQSRRPNTSFCFLDIRSPGLGDTAMYLCATSRGLETQYFGPGTRLLVL.